This T cell receptor beta chain was found in a study of beta chain features in type 1 diabetes. Purities over 95% were achieved in all sorted populations. Germline-derived CDR1 and CDR2 are MDHEN and SYDVKM. The CDR3 loop spans 15 amino acids. Unmatched junction bases numbered 6, after V lost 5 bases and J lost 2 bases. Every bit of the isolated RNA underwent reverse transcription, so sequencing read expressed TCRB transcripts. Only in-frame clones appear in the TCRdb table, and some are missing; sequencing was by immunoSEQ multiplex PCR. The profile shows roughly 300,000 clones, roughly an eighth of them singletons. Points from the study as a whole: Naive, central memory and Treg TCRB repertoires seemed to resemble each other more closely in patients than they did in healthy donors. TCRB CDR3s were moderately but significantly shorter in Type 1 diabetes patients in all four CD4+ subsets.

As to this clone: Its antigen remains unidentified.

V is TRBV28 and J is TRBJ2-7; 10 bases line up with TRBD2. Material: naive CD4+ T cells from blood. The sequence derives from a man aged 25-45 years with type 1 diabetes. The CDR3 reads CASSGSGRGAYEQYF. The CDR3 region has the DNA TGTGCCAGCAGTGGGAGCGGGAGGGGCGCCTACGAGCAGTACTTC. Looking up the rest from reference TRBV28 and TRBJ2-7 gives the full variable domain: DVKVTQSSRYLVKRTGEKVFLECVQDMDHENMFWYRQDPGLGLRLIYFSYDVKMKEKGDIPEGYSVSREKKERFSLILESASTNQTSMYLCASSGSGRGAYEQYFGPGTRLTVT.